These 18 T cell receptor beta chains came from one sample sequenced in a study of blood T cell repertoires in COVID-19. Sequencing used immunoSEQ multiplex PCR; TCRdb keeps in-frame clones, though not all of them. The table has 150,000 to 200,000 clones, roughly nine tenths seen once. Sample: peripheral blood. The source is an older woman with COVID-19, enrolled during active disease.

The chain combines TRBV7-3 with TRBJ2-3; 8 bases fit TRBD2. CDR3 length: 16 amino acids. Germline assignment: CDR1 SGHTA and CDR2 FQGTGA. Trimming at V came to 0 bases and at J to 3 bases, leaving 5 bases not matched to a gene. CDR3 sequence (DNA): TGTGCCAGCAGCTTAACGACGGGCGGGAGGACAGATACGCAGTATTTT. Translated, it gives CASSLTTGGRTDTQYF.

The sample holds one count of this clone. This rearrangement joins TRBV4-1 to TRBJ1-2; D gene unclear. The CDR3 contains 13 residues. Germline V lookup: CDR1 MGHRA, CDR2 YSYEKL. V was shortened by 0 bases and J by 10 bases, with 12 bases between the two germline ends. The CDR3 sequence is CASSQDNLILYTF. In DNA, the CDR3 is TGCGCCAGCAGCCAAGATAACTTAATCCTCTACACCTTC.

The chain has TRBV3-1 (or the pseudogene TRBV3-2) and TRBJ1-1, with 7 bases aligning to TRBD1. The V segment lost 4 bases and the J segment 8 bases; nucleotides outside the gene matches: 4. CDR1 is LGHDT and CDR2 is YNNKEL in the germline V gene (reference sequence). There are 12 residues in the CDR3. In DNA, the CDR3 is TGTGCCAGCAGCCGGAGACAGGGCGAAGCTTTCTTT. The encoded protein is CASSRRQGEAFF.

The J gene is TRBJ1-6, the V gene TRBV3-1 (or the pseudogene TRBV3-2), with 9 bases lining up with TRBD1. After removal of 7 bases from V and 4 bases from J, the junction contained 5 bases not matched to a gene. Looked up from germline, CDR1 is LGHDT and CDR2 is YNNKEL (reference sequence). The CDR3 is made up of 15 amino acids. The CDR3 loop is CASTTGTGYNSPLHF. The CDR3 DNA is TGTGCCAGCACCACCGGGACAGGGTATAATTCACCCCTCCACTTT.

CDR3 amino acids: CASSIDQGGSREAFF. The CDR3 DNA is TGTGCCAGTAGTATAGATCAGGGAGGTAGTAGGGAAGCTTTCTTT. The chain joins TRBV19 to TRBJ1-1; D possibly corresponds to TRBD1 (5 bases). V dropped 0 bases and J dropped 8 bases, with 16 bases sitting between them. Germline CDR1 LNHDA, CDR2 SQIVND (reference sequence). The length of the CDR3 is 15 residues.

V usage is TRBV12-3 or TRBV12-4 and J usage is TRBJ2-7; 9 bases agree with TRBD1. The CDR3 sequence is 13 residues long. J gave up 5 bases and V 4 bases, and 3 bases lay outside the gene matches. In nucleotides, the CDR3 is TGTGCCAGCAGTTCCGGGACAGGGCACGAGCAGTACTTC. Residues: CASSSGTGHEQYF.

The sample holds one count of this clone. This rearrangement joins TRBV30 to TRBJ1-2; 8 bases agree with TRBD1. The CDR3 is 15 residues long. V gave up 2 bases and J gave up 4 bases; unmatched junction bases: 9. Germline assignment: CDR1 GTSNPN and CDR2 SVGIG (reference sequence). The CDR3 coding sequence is TGTGCCTGGAGTCAGATCGACAGGGGAGGCTATGGCTACACCTTC. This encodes CAWSQIDRGGYGYTF.

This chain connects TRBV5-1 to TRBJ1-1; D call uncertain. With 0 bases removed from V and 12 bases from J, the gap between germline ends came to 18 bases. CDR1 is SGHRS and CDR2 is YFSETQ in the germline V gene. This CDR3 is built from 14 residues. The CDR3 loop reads CASSLESSRVGTFF. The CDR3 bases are TGCGCCAGCAGCTTGGAATCCTCTAGGGTCGGGACTTTCTTT. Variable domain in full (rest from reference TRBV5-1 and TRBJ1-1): KAGVTQTPRYLIKTRGQQVTLSCSPISGHRSVSWYQQTPGQGLQFLFEYFSETQRNKGNFPGRFSGRQFSNSRSEMNVSTLELGDSALYLCASSLESSRVGTFFGQGTRLTVV.

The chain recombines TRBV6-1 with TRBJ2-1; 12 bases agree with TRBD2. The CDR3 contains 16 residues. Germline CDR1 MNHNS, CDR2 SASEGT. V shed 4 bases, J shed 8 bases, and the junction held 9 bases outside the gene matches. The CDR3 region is CASSGPTSGRWDEQFF. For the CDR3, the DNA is TGTGCCAGCAGTGGACCTACTAGCGGGAGGTGGGATGAGCAGTTCTTC.

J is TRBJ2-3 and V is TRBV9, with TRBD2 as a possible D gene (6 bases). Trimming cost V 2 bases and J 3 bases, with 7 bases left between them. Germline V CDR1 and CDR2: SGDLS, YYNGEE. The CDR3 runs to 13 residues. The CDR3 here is CASSVTRTDTQYF. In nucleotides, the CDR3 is TGTGCCAGCAGCGTGACTAGGACAGATACGCAGTATTTT. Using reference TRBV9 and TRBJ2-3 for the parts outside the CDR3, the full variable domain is DSGVTQTPKHLITATGQRVTLRCSPRSGDLSVYWYQQSLDQGLQFLIQYYNGEERAKGNILERFSAQQFPDLHSELNLSSLELGDSALYFCASSVTRTDTQYFGPGTRLTVL.

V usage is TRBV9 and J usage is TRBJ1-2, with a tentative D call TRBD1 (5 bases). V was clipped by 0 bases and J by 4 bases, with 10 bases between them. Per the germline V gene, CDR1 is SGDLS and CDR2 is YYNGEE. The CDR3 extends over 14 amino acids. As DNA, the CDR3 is TGTGCCAGCAGCGTAGGGGGCAGATTCTATGGCTACACCTTC. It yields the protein CASSVGGRFYGYTF.

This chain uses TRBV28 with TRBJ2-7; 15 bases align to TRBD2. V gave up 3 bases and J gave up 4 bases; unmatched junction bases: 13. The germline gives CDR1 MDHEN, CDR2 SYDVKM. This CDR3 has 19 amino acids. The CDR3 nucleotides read TGTGCCAGCAGTTTCAGTAGGACTAGCGGGAGGGCCCGGATATACGAGCAGTACTTC. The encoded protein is CASSFSRTSGRARIYEQYF.

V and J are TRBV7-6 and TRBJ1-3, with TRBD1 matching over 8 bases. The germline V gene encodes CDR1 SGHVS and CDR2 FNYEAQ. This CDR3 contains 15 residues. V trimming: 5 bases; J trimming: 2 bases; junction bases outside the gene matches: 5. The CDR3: CASSAGTGPGNTIYF. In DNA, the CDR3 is TGTGCCAGCAGCGCTGGGACAGGACCTGGAAACACCATATATTTT.

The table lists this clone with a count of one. The CDR3 DNA is TGTGCCTGGAGTAAGACAGAGAGAAACTATGGCTACACCTTC. Its protein is CAWSKTERNYGYTF. J is TRBJ1-2 and V is TRBV30; possible D gene TRBD1, 5 bases. The V end lost 2 bases, the J end lost 2 bases, and 12 bases lay between the germline ends. Germline V lookup: CDR1 GTSNPN, CDR2 SVGIG (reference sequence). The CDR3 is made up of 14 amino acids.

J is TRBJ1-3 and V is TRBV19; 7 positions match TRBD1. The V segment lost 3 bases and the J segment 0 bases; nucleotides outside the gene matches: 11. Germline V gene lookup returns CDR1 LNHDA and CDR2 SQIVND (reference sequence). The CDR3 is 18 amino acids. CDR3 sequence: CASSIGLRQGFSGNTIYF. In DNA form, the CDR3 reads TGTGCCAGTAGTATCGGCCTACGACAGGGCTTCTCTGGAAACACCATATATTTT. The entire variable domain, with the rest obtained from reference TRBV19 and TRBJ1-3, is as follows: DGGITQSPKYLFRKEGQNVTLSCEQNLNHDAMYWYRQDPGQGLRLIYYSQIVNDFQKGDIAEGYSVSREKKESFPLTVTSAQKNPTAFYLCASSIGLRQGFSGNTIYFGEGSWLTVV.

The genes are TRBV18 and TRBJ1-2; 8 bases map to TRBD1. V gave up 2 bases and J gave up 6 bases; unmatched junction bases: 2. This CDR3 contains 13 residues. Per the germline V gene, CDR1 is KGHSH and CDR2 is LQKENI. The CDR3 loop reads CASSPAQGDGYTF. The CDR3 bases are TGTGCCAGCTCACCAGCACAGGGGGATGGCTACACCTTC.

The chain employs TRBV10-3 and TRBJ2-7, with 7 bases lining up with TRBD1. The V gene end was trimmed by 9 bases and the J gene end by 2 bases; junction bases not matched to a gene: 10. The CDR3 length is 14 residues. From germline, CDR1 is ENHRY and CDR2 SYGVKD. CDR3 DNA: TGTGCCATTAGACCGGGACAGAGACCCTACGAGCAGTACTTC. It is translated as CAIRPGQRPYEQYF.

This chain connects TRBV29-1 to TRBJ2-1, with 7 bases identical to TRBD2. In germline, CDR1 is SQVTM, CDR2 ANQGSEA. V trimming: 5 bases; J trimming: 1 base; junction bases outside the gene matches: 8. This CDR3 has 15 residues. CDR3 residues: CSVTWEGRSYNEQFF. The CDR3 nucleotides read TGCAGCGTTACGTGGGAGGGCCGGTCCTACAATGAGCAGTTCTTC.